The 5 T cell receptor beta chains reported below all come from one sample, sequenced in a study of cytomegalovirus exposure and HLA in healthy donors. Primers included in the PCR were 60 Vbeta and 13 Jbeta primers. Produced via immunoSEQ multiplex PCR; TCRdb's table is partial and in-frame only. In the table there are 130,000 to 150,000 clones, around three quarters of which are singletons. The material sequenced was PBMCs. The receptors were sampled from a woman aged 40 to 55 in good health and CMV-seronegative.

The V and J genes are TRBV5-1 and TRBJ2-1, with 8 bases identical to TRBD2. V lost 4 bases and J lost 0; bases outside the gene matches: 3. CDR1 and CDR2 from the germline V gene are SGHRS and YFSETQ. This CDR3 comprises 15 residues. In nucleotides, the CDR3 is TGCGCCAGCAGCGCCACTAGCGGCTCCTACAATGAGCAGTTCTTC. It is translated as CASSATSGSYNEQFF.

This rearrangement joins TRBV14 to TRBJ2-4, with a tentative D call TRBD2 (5 bases). CDR3 size: 12 residues. Trimming cost V 5 bases and J 8 bases, with 10 bases left between them. CDR1 SGHDN and CDR2 FVKESK come from the germline V gene. This chain's CDR3 is CASSGSGDIQYF. The CDR3 DNA reads as TGTGCCAGCAGCGGGAGCGGAGACATTCAGTACTTC.

The V gene is TRBV7-8, the J gene TRBJ1-2, with 7 bases identical to TRBD1. Trimming at V came to 5 bases and at J to 7 bases, leaving 7 bases not matched to a gene. Germline values: CDR1 SGHVS, CDR2 FQNEAQ. The CDR3 sequence is 13 residues long. CDR3 bases: TGTGCCAGCAGCCCAGACAGGGCCCCTGGCTACACCTTC. It translates to CASSPDRAPGYTF.

CDR3 sequence (DNA): TGCGCCAGCAGCACGGACAGCCGAGACACTGAAGCTTTCTTT. Amino acids: CASSTDSRDTEAFF. V and J are TRBV5-1 and TRBJ1-1, with D tentatively TRBD1 (6 bases). CDR1 and CDR2 (germline): SGHRS, YFSETQ. V was cut by 4 bases and J by 3 bases, with 13 bases left in between. The CDR3 is 14 residues long. The complete variable domain, with remaining parts taken from reference TRBV5-1 and TRBJ1-1, reads KAGVTQTPRYLIKTRGQQVTLSCSPISGHRSVSWYQQTPGQGLQFLFEYFSETQRNKGNFPGRFSGRQFSNSRSEMNVSTLELGDSALYLCASSTDSRDTEAFFGQGTRLTVV.

This chain uses TRBV5-4 with TRBJ2-2; 9 nucleotides align to TRBD1. This CDR3 has 13 amino acids. Germline V lookup: CDR1 SGHNT, CDR2 YYREEE (reference sequence). V dropped 4 bases and J dropped 7; count of bases not matched to a gene: 2. The CDR3, as DNA: TGTGCCAGCAGCGAGGACAGGGGCGGGGAGCTGTTTTTT. Translation gives CASSEDRGGELFF.